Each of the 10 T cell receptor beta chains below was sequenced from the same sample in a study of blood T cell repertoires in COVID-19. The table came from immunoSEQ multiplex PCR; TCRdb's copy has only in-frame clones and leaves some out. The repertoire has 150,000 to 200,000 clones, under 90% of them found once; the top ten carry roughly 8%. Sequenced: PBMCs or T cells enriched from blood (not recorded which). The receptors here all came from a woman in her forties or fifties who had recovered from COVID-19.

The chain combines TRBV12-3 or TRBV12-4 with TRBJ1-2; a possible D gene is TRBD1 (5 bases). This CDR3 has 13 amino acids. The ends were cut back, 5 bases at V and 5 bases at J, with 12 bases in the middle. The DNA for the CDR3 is TGTGCCAGCAGTCCTGACAGATTTTATGGCTACACCTTC. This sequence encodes CASSPDRFYGYTF.

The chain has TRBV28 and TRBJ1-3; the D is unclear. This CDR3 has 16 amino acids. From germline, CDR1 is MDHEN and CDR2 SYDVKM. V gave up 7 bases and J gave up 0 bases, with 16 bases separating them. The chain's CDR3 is CASKPSRGTSGNTIYF. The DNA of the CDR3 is TGTGCCAGCAAACCCTCAAGAGGCACCTCTGGAAACACCATATATTTT.

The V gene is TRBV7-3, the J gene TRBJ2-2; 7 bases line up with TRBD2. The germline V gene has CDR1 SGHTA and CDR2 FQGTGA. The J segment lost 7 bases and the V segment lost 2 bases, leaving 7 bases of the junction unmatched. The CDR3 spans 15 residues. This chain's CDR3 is CASSLGGLVGGELFF. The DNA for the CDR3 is TGTGCCAGCAGCTTAGGAGGACTAGTAGGCGGGGAGCTGTTTTTT.

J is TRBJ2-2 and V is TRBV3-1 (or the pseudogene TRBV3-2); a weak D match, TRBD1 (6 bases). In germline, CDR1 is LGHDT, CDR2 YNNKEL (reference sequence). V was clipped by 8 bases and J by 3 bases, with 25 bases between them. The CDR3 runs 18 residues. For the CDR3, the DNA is TGTGCCAGCTCCAGGGGAGCACCGGCCTCATCTTACACCGGGGAGCTGTTTTTT. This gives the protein CASSRGAPASSYTGELFF.

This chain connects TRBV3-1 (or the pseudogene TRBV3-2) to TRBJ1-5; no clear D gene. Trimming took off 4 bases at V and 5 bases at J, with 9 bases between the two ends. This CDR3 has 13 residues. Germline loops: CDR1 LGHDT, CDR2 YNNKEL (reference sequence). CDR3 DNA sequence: TGTGCCAGCAGCCCCCAGCGTCATCAGCCCCAGCATTTT. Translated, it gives CASSPQRHQPQHF.

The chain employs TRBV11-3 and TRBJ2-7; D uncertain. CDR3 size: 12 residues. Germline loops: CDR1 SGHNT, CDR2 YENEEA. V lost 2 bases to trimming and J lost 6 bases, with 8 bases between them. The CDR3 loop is CASSLFGGEQYF. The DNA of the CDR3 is TGTGCCAGCAGCTTATTCGGTGGCGAGCAGTACTTC.

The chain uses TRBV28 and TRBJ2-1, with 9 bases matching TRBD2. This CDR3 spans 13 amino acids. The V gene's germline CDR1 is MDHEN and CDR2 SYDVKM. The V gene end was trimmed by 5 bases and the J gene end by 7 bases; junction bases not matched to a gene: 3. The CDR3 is CASSTSGRNEQFF. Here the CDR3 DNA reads TGTGCCAGCAGTACGAGCGGGAGGAATGAGCAGTTCTTC.

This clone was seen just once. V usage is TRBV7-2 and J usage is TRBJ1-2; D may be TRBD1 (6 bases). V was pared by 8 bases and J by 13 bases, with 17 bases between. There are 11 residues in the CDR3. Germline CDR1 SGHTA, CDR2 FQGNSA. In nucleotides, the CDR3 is TGTGCCAGCGGGCAGGGGCGGCTGAGCACCTTC. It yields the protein CASGQGRLSTF.

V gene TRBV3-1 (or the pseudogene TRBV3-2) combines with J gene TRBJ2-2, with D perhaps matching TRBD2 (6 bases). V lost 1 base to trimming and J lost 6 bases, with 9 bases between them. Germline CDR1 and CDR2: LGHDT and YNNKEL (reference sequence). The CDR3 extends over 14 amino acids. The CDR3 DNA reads TGTGCCAGCAGCCAAGTATCGGGGGCCGGGGAGCTGTTTTTT. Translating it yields CASSQVSGAGELFF.

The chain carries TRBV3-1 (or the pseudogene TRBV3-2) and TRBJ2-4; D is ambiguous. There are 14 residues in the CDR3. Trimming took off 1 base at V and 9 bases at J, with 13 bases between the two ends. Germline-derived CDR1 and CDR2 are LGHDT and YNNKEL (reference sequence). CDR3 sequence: CASSQGHVASIQYF. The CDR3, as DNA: TGTGCCAGCAGCCAAGGTCATGTTGCCAGCATTCAGTACTTC.